The 20 T cell receptor beta chains below all came from one sample that was sequenced in a study of cytomegalovirus exposure and HLA in healthy donors. PCR was performed using 60 Vbeta and 13 Jbeta primers. The method was immunoSEQ multiplex PCR; TCRdb's version includes in-frame clones alone and lacks a portion of them. Of about 220,000 clones listed, roughly 85% were seen once; the top ten hold 1.5% to 2%. Sequencing input: PBMCs. Receptors were obtained from a male donor in good health and CMV-seronegative.

The chain links TRBV5-1 to TRBJ2-1, with TRBD2 identical over 7 bases. Germline CDR1 is SGHRS and CDR2 is YFSETQ. V trimming: 4 bases; J trimming: 8 bases; junction bases outside the gene matches: 9. This CDR3 comprises 14 residues. As DNA, the CDR3 is TGCGCCAGCAGCCCGGTATCGGGAGGTGATGAGCAGTTCTTC. This sequence encodes CASSPVSGGDEQFF.

This clone appeared a few times. The rearrangement links TRBV9 to TRBJ2-7, with 9 bases that match TRBD2. J lost 5 bases, V lost 3 bases, and 9 bases had no gene match. The CDR3 is 15 amino acids. CDR1 SGDLS and CDR2 YYNGEE come from the germline V gene. The DNA for the CDR3 is TGTGCCAGCAGCGGAGGTCGGCGGGGGGGCGACGAGCAGTACTTC. As protein: CASSGGRRGGDEQYF.

This clone was seen only a few times. V is TRBV4-3 and J is TRBJ1-4; D might be TRBD1 (6 bases). The CDR3 loop spans 16 amino acids. In germline, CDR1 is LGHNA, CDR2 YSLEER. The V gene lost 1 base and the J gene lost 7 bases, with 16 bases spanning the gap. The CDR3 nucleotides are TGCGCCAGCAGCCAAGGCTCGACAGCCAGGGGTGAAAAACTGTTTTTT. It specifies CASSQGSTARGEKLFF.

This clone was seen only a few times. This chain uses TRBV6-5 with TRBJ1-2; TRBD1 matches 8 bases. Germline V CDR1 and CDR2: MNHEY, SVGAGI. Losses at the gene ends were 2 bases for V and 8 bases for J; bases not matched to a gene: 4. The CDR3 totals 13 residues. This CDR3 is CASSYIGQGGYTF. The CDR3 DNA reads TGTGCCAGCAGTTACATAGGACAGGGAGGCTACACCTTC.

This chain uses TRBV28 with TRBJ2-7; D possibly corresponds to TRBD1 (6 bases). The CDR3 length is 12 residues. V was clipped by 5 bases and J by 11 bases, with 16 bases between them. Germline V gene data show CDR1 as MDHEN and CDR2 as SYDVKM. CDR3 in DNA: TGTGCCAGCAGTCTAACAGGGTTGAGTAAGTACTTC. This encodes CASSLTGLSKYF.

The chain recombines TRBV7-9 with TRBJ2-1; 7 bases are a match to TRBD2. There are 16 residues in the CDR3. Per the germline V gene, CDR1 is SEHNR and CDR2 is FQNEAQ (reference sequence). J lost 8 bases, V lost 5 bases, and 15 bases had no gene match. CDR3 sequence (DNA): TGTGCCAGCAGCCCTAGCTCGGGGGAGGGCCTGTATGAGCAGTTCTTC. Translated: CASSPSSGEGLYEQFF.

The V call is TRBV5-5, the J call TRBJ1-5, with 7 bases lining up with TRBD1. V was clipped by 4 bases and J by 2 bases; unmatched bases: 6. Germline V gene sequence: CDR1 SGHKS, CDR2 YYEKEE (reference sequence). The CDR3 extends over 15 amino acids. Written as DNA, the CDR3 is TGTGCCAGCAGCACGACAGGGCTTGGCAATCAGCCCCAGCATTTT. As protein: CASSTTGLGNQPQHF.

V is TRBV29-1 and J is TRBJ2-2, with D possibly being TRBD1 (5 bases). The CDR3 sequence is 12 residues long. With 6 bases removed from V and 7 bases from J, the gap between germline ends came to 12 bases. In germline, CDR1 is SQVTM, CDR2 ANQGSEA. CDR3: CSVGRDYGELFF. For the CDR3, the DNA is TGCAGCGTGGGCAGGGATTACGGGGAGCTGTTTTTT.

This chain connects TRBV5-1 to TRBJ2-7; 9 bases map to TRBD1. The CDR3 loop spans 15 amino acids. Germline CDR1 and CDR2: SGHRS and YFSETQ. Germline trimming cut 4 bases from V and 4 bases from J; bases unmatched to any gene: 9. CDR3 sequence: CASSEPGTGTYEQYF. Written as DNA, the CDR3 is TGCGCCAGCAGCGAACCCGGGACAGGGACTTACGAGCAGTACTTC.

This chain connects TRBV29-1 to TRBJ2-7; perhaps TRBD2 as D (6 bases). CDR3 length equals 13 residues. Trimming removed 4 bases from V and 2 bases from J, with 12 bases in between. CDR1 SQVTM and CDR2 ANQGSEA come from the germline V gene. CDR3 in amino acids: CSVAHGSAYEQYF. The CDR3 DNA reads TGCAGCGTTGCTCACGGGAGCGCCTACGAGCAGTACTTC.

The chain carries TRBV6-5 and TRBJ2-7; TRBD2 agrees at 11 bases. The germline gives CDR1 MNHEY, CDR2 SVGAGI. This CDR3 region has 15 residues. Germline trimming cut 6 bases from V and 6 bases from J; bases unmatched to any gene: 10. The CDR3 spells CASRSLTSGVGEQYF. The CDR3 DNA reads as TGTGCCAGCAGATCCTTGACTAGCGGGGTGGGCGAGCAGTACTTC.

The rearrangement joins TRBV27 to TRBJ1-1; unclear D gene. The V gene lost 4 bases and the J gene lost 4 bases, with 10 bases spanning the gap. CDR1 is MNHEY, CDR2 SMNVEV, per germline (reference sequence). The CDR3 sequence is 13 residues long. CDR3 sequence reads: CASSWTRATEAFF. The CDR3 DNA is TGTGCCAGCAGTTGGACTAGGGCCACTGAAGCTTTCTTT.

The chain recombines TRBV7-2 with TRBJ2-7; 14 bases align to TRBD2. Per the germline V gene, CDR1 is SGHTA and CDR2 is FQGNSA. V lost 5 bases and J lost 5; bases outside the gene matches: 8. The CDR3 covers 16 residues. Here the CDR3 DNA reads TGTGCCAGCAGCACCCGACTAGCGGGGGGGCCTCACGAGCAGTACTTC. Amino acids: CASSTRLAGGPHEQYF. The full variable domain, rest sourced from reference TRBV7-2 and TRBJ2-7, is GAGVSQSPSNKVTEKGKDVELRCDPISGHTALYWYRQSLGQGLEFLIYFQGNSAPDKSGLPSDRFSAERTGGSVSTLTIQRTQQEDSAVYLCASSTRLAGGPHEQYFGPGTRLTVT.

The rearrangement uses TRBV19 and TRBJ2-7; D not resolved. This CDR3 comprises 16 residues. Trimming took 1 base from V and 6 from J, leaving 19 bases between them. Germline CDR1 reads LNHDA; CDR2 reads SQIVND (reference sequence). The CDR3 nucleotides read TGTGCCAGTAGTATAGGTTCGAGAAGGAGCATCCCCGAGCAGTACTTC. Residues: CASSIGSRRSIPEQYF.

CDR3: CASKAGLADNEQFF. CDR3 in DNA: TGTGCCAGCAAGGCGGGACTAGCGGACAATGAGCAGTTCTTC. The V call is TRBV7-2, the J call TRBJ2-1; 11 bases agree with TRBD2. The CDR3 runs 14 residues. V shed 7 bases and J 5 bases; nucleotides not matched to a gene: 4. The germline CDR1 and CDR2 sequences are SGHTA and FQGNSA.

V is TRBV7-2 and J is TRBJ2-3, with 13 nucleotides matching TRBD2. The CDR3 runs 14 residues. J gave up 6 bases and V 5 bases, and 2 bases lay outside the gene matches. Per the germline V gene, CDR1 is SGHTA and CDR2 is FQGNSA. In nucleotides, the CDR3 is TGTGCCAGCAGCCCACTAGCGGGGGGGGATACGCAGTATTTT. Its protein is CASSPLAGGDTQYF.

This chain connects TRBV28 to TRBJ1-5; possibly TRBD1 for D (6 bases). The ends were cut back, 3 bases at V and 5 bases at J, with 11 bases in the middle. The CDR3 contains 14 residues. Per germline, CDR1 MDHEN and CDR2 SYDVKM. The CDR3 coding sequence is TGTGCCAGCAGTTTCCGCGGGGGCTATCAGCCCCAGCATTTT. Its translation: CASSFRGGYQPQHF.

The chain recombines TRBV25-1 with TRBJ1-4; 9 nucleotides line up with TRBD1. The CDR3 is made up of 15 amino acids. From germline, CDR1 is MGHDK and CDR2 SYGVNS. The V segment lost 4 bases and the J segment 8 bases; nucleotides outside the gene matches: 8. The CDR3 is CASSVTGTGNEKLFF. DNA of the CDR3: TGTGCCAGCAGTGTAACCGGGACAGGGAACGAAAAACTGTTTTTT.

The gene calls are TRBV6-5 and TRBJ1-6; the D gene is possibly TRBD1 (5 bases). Per the germline V gene, CDR1 is MNHEY and CDR2 is SVGAGI. This CDR3 comprises 12 residues. V lost 0 bases and J lost 11, with 5 bases in between. The CDR3 coding sequence is TGTGCCAGCAGTTACTCGGGGCCACCCCTCCACTTT. It encodes CASSYSGPPLHF.

This clone was seen a handful of times. V is TRBV27 and J is TRBJ1-4; 7 bases match TRBD1. Trimming cost V 6 bases and J 3 bases; bases outside gene matches: 4. This CDR3 has 14 amino acids. In germline, CDR1 is MNHEY, CDR2 SMNVEV (reference sequence). CDR3 protein: CASRPGQPNEKLFF. CDR3 DNA: TGTGCCAGCAGGCCGGGACAGCCTAATGAAAAACTGTTTTTT. Together with reference TRBV27 and TRBJ1-4, the CDR3 gives the full variable domain: EAQVTQNPRYLITVTGKKLTVTCSQNMNHEYMSWYRQDPGLGLRQIYYSMNVEVTDKGDVPEGYKVSRKEKRNFPLILESPSPNQTSLYFCASRPGQPNEKLFFGSGTQLSVL.